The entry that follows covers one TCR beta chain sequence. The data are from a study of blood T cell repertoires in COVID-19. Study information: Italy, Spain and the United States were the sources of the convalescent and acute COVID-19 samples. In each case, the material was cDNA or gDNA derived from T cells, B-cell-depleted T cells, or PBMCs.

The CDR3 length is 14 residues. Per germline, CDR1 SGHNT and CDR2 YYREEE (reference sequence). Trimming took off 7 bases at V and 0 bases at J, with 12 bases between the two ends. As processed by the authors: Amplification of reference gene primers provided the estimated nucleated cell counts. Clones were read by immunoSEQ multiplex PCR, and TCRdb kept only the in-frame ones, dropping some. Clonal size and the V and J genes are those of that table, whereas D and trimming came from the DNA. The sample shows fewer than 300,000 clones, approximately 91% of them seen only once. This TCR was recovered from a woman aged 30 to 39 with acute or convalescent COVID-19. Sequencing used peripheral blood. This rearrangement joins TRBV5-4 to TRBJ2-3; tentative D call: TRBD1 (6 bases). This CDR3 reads CASGRGHSTDTQYF. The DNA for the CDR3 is TGTGCCAGCGGCAGGGGCCACAGCACAGATACGCAGTATTTT.